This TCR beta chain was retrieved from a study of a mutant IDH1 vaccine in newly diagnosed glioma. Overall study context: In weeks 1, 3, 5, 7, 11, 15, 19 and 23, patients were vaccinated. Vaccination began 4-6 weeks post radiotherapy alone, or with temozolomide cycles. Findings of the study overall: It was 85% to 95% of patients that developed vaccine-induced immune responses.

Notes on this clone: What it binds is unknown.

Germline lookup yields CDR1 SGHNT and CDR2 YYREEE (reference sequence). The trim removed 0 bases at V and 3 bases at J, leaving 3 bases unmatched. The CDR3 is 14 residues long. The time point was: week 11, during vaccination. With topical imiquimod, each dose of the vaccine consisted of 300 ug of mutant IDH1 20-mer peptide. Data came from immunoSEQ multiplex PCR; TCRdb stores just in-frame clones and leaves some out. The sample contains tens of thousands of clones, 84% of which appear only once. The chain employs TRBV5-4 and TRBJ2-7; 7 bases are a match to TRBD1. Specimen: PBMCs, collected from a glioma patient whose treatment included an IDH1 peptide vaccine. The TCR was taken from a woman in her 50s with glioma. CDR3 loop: CASSLGDRGYEQYF. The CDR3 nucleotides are TGTGCCAGCAGCTTGGGGGACAGAGGCTACGAGCAGTACTTC.